The clone carrying this T cell receptor beta chain has just a few counts. This specimen belongs to a study of early T cells in non-severe SARS-CoV-2 infection. Unique molecular identifiers (one per individual cDNA molecule) were attached. TCRdb itself ran the 5' RACE reads through MiXCR, one entry per CDR3 protein. The table records fewer than 85,000 distinct CDR3 sequences, 15% to 20% of them present only once. V lost 1 base and J lost 1; bases outside the gene matches: 0. The CDR3 contains 15 residues. Germline-derived CDR1 and CDR2 are SGHAT and FQNNGV. Sequenced sample: whole blood. The TCR comes from an adult who was a healthcare worker with PCR-confirmed SARS-CoV-2 infection or an uninfected control (not recorded which). The chain links TRBV11-2 to TRBJ2-2; 7 bases map to TRBD2. The CDR3 DNA sequence: TGTGCCAGCAGCTTAGCGGGAGGGAACACCGGGGAGCTGTTTTTT. As protein: CASSLAGGNTGELFF.